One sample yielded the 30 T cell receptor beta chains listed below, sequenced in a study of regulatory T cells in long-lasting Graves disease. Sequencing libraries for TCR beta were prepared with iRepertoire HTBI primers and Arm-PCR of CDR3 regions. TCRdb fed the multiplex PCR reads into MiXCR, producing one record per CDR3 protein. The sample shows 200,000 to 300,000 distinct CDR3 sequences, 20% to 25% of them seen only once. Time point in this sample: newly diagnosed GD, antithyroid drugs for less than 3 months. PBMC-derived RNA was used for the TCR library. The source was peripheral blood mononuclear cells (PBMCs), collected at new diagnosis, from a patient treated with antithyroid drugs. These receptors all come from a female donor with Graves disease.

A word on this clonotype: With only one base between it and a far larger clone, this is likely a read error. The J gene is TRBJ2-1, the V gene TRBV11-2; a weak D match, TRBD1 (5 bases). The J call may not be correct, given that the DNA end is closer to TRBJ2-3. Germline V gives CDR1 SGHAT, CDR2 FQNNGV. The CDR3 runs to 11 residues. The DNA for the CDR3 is TGTGCCAGCAGCCCCCAGGGTGCGCAGTATTTT. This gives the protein CASSPQGAQYF.

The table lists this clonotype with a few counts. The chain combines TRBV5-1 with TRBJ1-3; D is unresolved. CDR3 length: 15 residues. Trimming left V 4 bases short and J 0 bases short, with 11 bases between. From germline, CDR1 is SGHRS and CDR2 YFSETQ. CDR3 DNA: TGCGCCAGCAGCCCAAGGCAGGCCTCTGGAAACACCATATATTTT. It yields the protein CASSPRQASGNTIYF.

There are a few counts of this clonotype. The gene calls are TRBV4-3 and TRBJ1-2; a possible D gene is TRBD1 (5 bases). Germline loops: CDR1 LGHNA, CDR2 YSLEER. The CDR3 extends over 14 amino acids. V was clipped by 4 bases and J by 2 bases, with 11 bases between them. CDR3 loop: CASSRDGENYGYTF. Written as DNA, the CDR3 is TGCGCCAGCAGCCGGGACGGGGAAAACTATGGCTACACCTTC.

The CDR3 region has the DNA TGCGCCAGCAGCGGTAGACAGGGGGCGATTGATGAGCAGTTCTTC. Encoded protein: CASSGRQGAIDEQFF. This chain uses TRBV4-1 with TRBJ2-1, with 10 bases that match TRBD1. The CDR3 totals 15 residues. Germline CDR1 and CDR2: MGHRA and YSYEKL. Trimming at V came to 5 bases and at J to 8 bases, leaving 9 bases not matched to a gene.

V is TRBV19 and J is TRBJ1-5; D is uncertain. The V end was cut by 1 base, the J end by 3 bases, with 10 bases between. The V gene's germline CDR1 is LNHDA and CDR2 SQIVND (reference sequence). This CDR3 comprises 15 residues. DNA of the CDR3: TGTGCCAGTAGTATAGGTGTCAACATCAATCAGCCCCAGCATTTT. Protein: CASSIGVNINQPQHF.

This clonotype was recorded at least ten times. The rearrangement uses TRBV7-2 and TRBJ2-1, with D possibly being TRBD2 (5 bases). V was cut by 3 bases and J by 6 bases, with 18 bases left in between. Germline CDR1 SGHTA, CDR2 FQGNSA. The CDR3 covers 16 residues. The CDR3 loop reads CASSFVARRSRNEQFF. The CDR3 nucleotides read TGTGCCAGCAGCTTTGTAGCGAGGAGATCCCGCAATGAGCAGTTCTTC.

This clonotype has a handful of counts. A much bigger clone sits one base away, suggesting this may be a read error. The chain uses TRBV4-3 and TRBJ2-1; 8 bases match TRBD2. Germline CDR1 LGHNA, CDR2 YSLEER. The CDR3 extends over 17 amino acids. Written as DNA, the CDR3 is TGCGCCAGCAGCCAAGATCCCCCTAGCGGGTCGTACAATGAGCAGCTCTTC. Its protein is CASSQDPPSGSYNEQLF.

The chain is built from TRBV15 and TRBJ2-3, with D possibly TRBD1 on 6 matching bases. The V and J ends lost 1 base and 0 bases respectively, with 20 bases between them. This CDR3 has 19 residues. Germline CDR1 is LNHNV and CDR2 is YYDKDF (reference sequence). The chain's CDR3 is CATSRARGKTGLSTDTQYF. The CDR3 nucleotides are TGTGCCACCAGCAGAGCGAGGGGAAAGACAGGACTTAGCACAGATACGCAGTATTTT.

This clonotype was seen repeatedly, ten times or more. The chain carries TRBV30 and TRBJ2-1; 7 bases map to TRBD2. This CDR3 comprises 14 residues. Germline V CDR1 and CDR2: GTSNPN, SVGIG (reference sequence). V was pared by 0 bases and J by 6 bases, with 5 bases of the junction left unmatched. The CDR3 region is CAWSVAGIGNEQFF. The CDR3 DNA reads TGTGCCTGGAGTGTAGCGGGGATTGGCAATGAGCAGTTCTTC.

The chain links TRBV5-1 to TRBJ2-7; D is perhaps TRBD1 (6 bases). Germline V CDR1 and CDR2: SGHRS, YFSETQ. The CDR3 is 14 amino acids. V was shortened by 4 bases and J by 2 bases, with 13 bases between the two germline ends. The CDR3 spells CASSDPGQPYEQYF. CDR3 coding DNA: TGCGCCAGCAGCGACCCTGGACAGCCCTACGAGCAGTACTTC.

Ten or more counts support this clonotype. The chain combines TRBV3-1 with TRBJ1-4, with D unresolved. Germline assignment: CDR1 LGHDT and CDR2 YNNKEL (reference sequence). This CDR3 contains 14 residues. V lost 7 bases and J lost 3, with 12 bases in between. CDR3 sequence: CASTVFGANEKLFF. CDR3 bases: TGTGCCAGCACCGTCTTCGGGGCTAATGAAAAACTGTTTTTT.

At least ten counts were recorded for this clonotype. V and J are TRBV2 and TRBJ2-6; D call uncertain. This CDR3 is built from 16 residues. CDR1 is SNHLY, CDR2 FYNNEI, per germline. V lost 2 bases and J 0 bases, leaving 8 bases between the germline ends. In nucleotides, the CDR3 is TGTGCCAGCAGTGAATTTGGACGCTCTGGGGCCAACGTCCTGACTTTC. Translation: CASSEFGRSGANVLTF. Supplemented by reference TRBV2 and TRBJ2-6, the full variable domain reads EPEVTQTPSHQVTQMGQEVILRCVPISNHLYFYWYRQILGQKVEFLVSFYNNEISEKSEIFDDQFSVERPDGSNFTLKIRSTKLEDSAMYFCASSEFGRSGANVLTFGAGSRLTVL.

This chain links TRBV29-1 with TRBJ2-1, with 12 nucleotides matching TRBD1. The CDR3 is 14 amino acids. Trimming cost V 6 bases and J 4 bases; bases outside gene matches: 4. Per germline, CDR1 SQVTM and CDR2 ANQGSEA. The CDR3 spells CSVLGQGAYNEQFF. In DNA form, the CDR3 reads TGCAGCGTCTTGGGACAGGGGGCGTACAATGAGCAGTTCTTC.

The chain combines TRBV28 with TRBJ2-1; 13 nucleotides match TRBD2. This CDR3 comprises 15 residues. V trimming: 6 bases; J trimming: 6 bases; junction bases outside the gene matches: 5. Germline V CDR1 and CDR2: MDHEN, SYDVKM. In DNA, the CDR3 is TGTGCCAGCAGACAACTAGCGGGGGGGCTCAATGAGCAGTTCTTC. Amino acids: CASRQLAGGLNEQFF.

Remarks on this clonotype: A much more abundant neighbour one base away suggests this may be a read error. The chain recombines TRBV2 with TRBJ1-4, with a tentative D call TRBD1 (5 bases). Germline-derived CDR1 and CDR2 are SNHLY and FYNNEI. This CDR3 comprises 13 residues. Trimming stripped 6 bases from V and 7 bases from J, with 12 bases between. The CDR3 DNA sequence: TGTGCCAGCAGGCTCGGGGGAGGTGAAAAACTGTTTTTT. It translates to CASRLGGGEKLFF.

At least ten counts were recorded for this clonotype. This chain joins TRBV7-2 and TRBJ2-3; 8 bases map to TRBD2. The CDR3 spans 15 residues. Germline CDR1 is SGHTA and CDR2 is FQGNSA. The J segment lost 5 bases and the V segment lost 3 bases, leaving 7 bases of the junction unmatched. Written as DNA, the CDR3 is TGTGCCAGCAGCTTGGGTCGGGGGGGAAGAGATACGCAGTATTTT. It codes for CASSLGRGGRDTQYF. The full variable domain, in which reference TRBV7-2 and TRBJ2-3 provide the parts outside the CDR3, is GAGVSQSPSNKVTEKGKDVELRCDPISGHTALYWYRQSLGQGLEFLIYFQGNSAPDKSGLPSDRFSAERTGGSVSTLTIQRTQQEDSAVYLCASSLGRGGRDTQYFGPGTRLTVL.

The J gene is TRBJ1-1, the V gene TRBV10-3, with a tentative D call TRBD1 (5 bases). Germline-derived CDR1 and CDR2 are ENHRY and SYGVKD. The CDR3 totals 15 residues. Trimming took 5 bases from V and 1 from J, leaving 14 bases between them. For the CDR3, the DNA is TGTGCCATCAGTAGAGTCGGGGACTCGAACACTGAAGCTTTCTTT. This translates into CAISRVGDSNTEAFF.

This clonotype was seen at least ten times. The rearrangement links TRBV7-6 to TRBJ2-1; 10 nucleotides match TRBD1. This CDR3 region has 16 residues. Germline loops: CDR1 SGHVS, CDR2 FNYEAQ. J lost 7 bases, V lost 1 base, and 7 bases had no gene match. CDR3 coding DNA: TGTGCCAGCAGCTTAGGGGTAGGGACAGGGGAGAATGAGCAGTTCTTC. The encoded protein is CASSLGVGTGENEQFF.

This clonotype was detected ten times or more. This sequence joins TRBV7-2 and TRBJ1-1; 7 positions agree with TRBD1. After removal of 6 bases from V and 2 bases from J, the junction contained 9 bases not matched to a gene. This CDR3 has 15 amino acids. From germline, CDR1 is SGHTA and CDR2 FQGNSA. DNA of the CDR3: TGTGCCAGCAGAAGAACAGGGGATCCAAACACTGAAGCTTTCTTT. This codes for CASRRTGDPNTEAFF.

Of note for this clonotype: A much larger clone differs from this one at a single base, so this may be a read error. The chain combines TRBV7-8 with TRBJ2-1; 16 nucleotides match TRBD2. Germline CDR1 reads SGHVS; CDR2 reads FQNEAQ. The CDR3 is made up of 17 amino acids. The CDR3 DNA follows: TGTGCCAGCAGCGGGGGACTAGCGGGAGGGACTTACAATGGGCAGTTCTTC. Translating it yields CASSGGLAGGTYNGQFF.

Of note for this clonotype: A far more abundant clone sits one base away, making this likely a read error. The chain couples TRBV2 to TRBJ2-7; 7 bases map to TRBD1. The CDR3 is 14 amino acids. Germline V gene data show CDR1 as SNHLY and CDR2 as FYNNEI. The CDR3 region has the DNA TGTGTCAGCAGTCCGACCGGGACAGCGTGGGAGCAGTACTTC. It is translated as CVSSPTGTAWEQYF. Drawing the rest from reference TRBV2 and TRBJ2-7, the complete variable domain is EPEVTQTPSHQVTQMGQEVILRCVPISNHLYFYWYRQILGQKVEFLVSFYNNEISEKSEIFDDQFSVERPDGSNFTLKIRSTKLEDSAMYFCVSSPTGTAWEQYFGPGTRLTVT.

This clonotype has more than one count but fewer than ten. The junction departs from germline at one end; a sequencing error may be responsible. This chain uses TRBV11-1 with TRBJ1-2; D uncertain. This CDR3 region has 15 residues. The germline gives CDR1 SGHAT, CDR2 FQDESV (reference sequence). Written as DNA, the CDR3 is TGCGCCAGCAGCCAAGATAACGGGGTGGGGTATGGCTACACCTTC. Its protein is CASSQDNGVGYGYTF.

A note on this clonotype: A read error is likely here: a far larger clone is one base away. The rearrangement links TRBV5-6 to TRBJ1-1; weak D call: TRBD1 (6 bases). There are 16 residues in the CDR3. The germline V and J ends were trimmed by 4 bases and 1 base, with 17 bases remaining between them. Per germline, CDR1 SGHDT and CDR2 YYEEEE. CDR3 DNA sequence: TGTGCCAGCAGCGTCATCAGGGGCGAAACGAACACTGAAGCTTTCTTT. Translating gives CASSVIRGETNTEAFF.

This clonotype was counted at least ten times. The CDR3 is CASSLTGQGYNEQFF. The CDR3, as DNA: TGTGCCAGCAGCTTAACGGGACAGGGGTACAATGAGCAGTTCTTC. The gene calls are TRBV7-2 and TRBJ2-1; 10 nucleotides match TRBD1. The CDR3 covers 15 residues. The trim removed 2 bases at V and 4 bases at J, leaving 2 bases unmatched. CDR1 and CDR2 from the germline V gene are SGHTA and FQGNSA.

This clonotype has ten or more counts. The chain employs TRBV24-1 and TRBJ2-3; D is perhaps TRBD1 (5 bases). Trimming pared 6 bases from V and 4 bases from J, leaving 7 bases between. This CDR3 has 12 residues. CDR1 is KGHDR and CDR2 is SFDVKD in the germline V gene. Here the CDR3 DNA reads TGTGCCACCAGTAACAGGCCAGATACGCAGTATTTT. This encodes CATSNRPDTQYF.

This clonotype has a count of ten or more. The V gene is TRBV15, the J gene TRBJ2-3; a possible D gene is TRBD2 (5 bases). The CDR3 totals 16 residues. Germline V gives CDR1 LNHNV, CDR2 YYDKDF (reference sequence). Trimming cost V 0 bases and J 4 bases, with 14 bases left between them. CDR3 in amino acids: CATSRDHGERADTQYF. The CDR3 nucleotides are TGTGCCACCAGCAGAGATCACGGGGAACGAGCAGATACGCAGTATTTT.

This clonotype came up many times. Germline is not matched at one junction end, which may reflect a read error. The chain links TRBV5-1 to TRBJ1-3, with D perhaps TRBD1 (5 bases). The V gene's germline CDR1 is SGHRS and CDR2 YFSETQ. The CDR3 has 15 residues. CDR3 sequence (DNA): TGTGCCAGCAGCTCGGACATAACCTCTGGAAACACCATATATTTT. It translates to CASSSDITSGNTIYF.

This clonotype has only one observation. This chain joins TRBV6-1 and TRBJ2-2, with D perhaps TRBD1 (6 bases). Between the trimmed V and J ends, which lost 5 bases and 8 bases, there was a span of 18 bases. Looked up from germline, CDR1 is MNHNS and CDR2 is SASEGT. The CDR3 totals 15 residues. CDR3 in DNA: TGTGCCAGCAGTCCGGACAACAGGGTTGGAGGGGAGCTGTTTTTT. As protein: CASSPDNRVGGELFF.

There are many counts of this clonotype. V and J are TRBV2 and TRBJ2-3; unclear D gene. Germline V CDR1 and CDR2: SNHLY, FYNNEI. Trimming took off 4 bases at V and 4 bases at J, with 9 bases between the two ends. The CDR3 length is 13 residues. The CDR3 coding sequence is TGTGCCAGCAGTGCGTCTATGGCAGATACGCAGTATTTT. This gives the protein CASSASMADTQYF.

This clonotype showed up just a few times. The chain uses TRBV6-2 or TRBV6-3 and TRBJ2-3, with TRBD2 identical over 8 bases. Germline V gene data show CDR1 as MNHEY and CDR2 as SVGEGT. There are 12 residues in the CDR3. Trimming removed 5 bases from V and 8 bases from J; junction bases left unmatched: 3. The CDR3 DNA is TGTGCCAGCAGTCCGGGGGGGGGTACGCAGTATTTT. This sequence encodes CASSPGGGTQYF.